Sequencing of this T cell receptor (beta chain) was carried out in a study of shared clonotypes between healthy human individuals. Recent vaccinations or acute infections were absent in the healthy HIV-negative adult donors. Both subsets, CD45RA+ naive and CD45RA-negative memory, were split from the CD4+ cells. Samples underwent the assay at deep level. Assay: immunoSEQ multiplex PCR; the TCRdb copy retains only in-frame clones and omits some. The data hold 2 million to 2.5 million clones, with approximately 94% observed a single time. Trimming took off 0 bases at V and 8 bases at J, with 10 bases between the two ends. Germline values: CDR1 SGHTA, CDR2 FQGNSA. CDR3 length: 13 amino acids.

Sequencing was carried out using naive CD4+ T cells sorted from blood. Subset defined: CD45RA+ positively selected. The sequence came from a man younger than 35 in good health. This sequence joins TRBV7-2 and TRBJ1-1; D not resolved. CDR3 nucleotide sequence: TGTGCCAGCAGCTTAGCGAACAGCCTAGAAGCTTTCTTT. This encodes CASSLANSLEAFF.